This T cell receptor (beta chain) comes out of a study of cytomegalovirus exposure and HLA in healthy donors. Study-level information: The study's early data release held roughly 91 million unique TCRs from HLA-typed donors.

PCR primers comprised 60 Vbeta and 13 Jbeta primers. Repertoires were generated with immunoSEQ multiplex PCR, while TCRdb's copy carries only in-frame clones and drops some. The profile shows 250,000 to 300,000 clones, roughly 86% of them singletons. Germline lookup yields CDR1 KGHSH and CDR2 LQKENI. Trimming took off 2 bases at V and 6 bases at J, with 11 bases between the two ends. The CDR3 has 14 amino acids. The sequence derives from a woman between 35 and 50 years old in good health and CMV-seropositive. The sequencing sample was made of PBMCs. The genes are TRBV18 and TRBJ2-1; tentative D call: TRBD2 (6 bases). CDR3 in DNA: TGTGCCAGCTCACCAGGGGAGGTAACCAATGAGCAGTTCTTC. Its translation: CASSPGEVTNEQFF.